This passage covers 6 T cell receptor beta chains from one sample sequenced in a study of early T cells in non-severe SARS-CoV-2 infection. TCRdb processed the 5' RACE reads anew with MiXCR; each CDR3 protein has one entry. The sample carries 30,000 to 35,000 distinct CDR3 sequences, approximately 6.2% recorded once. The specimen was whole blood. The receptors shown here come from an adult who was a healthcare worker with PCR-confirmed SARS-CoV-2 infection or an uninfected control (not recorded which).

This clonotype was counted many times. V usage is TRBV9 and J usage is TRBJ1-5, with a possible D match to TRBD1 (5 bases). The V and J ends lost 3 bases and 9 bases respectively, with 16 bases between them. Germline V gives CDR1 SGDLS, CDR2 YYNGEE. There are 14 residues in the CDR3. CDR3 amino acids: CASSASPLGAPQHF. In nucleotides, the CDR3 is TGTGCCAGCAGCGCGAGTCCATTAGGGGCGCCCCAGCATTTT.

This clonotype was detected ten times or more. J is TRBJ1-1 and V is TRBV11-2; D gene unclear. Deletions cut 5 bases from V and 5 bases from J, with 9 bases between. Germline V gives CDR1 SGHAT, CDR2 FQNNGV. This CDR3 has 12 amino acids. The CDR3 DNA reads as TGTGCCAGCAGCCTTACTGGGACTGAAGCTTTCTTT. Protein product: CASSLTGTEAFF.

At least ten counts were recorded for this clonotype. The chain employs TRBV24-1 and TRBJ2-3; D unclear. Germline CDR1 and CDR2: KGHDR and SFDVKD. This CDR3 region has 17 residues. V lost 0 bases to trimming and J lost 1 base, with 13 bases between them. The CDR3 nucleotides read TGTGCCACCAGTGATTTGGGCGATACCGACCGCACAGATACGCAGTATTTT. Its protein is CATSDLGDTDRTDTQYF.

This clonotype was observed many times. V is TRBV20-1 and J is TRBJ2-1; 7 bases are shared with TRBD2. Germline loops: CDR1 DFQATT, CDR2 SNEGSKA (reference sequence). The CDR3 runs to 16 residues. The V and J ends lost 0 bases and 2 bases, in that order; junction bases with no gene match: 7. The CDR3 here is CSARDLAGDPYNEQFF. As DNA, the CDR3 is TGCAGTGCTAGAGATTTGGCGGGAGACCCCTACAATGAGCAGTTCTTC.

At least ten counts were recorded for this clonotype. The rearrangement links TRBV7-2 to TRBJ2-1; D might be TRBD1 (5 bases). V gave up 5 bases and J gave up 9 bases, with 14 bases separating them. Germline V gene lookup returns CDR1 SGHTA and CDR2 FQGNSA. This CDR3 comprises 13 residues. CDR3 region: CASSLQEFSEQFF. The DNA for the CDR3 is TGTGCCAGCAGCCTACAGGAGTTTAGTGAGCAGTTCTTC.

This clonotype was counted ten times or more. V and J are TRBV7-6 and TRBJ2-1; TRBD2 matches at 8 bases. Germline trimming cut 3 bases from V and 6 bases from J; bases unmatched to any gene: 10. Germline values: CDR1 SGHVS, CDR2 FNYEAQ. This CDR3 is built from 16 residues. The CDR3 region has the DNA TGTGCCAGCAGCTTGGCCGGGACTAGTCTGGGCAATGAGCAGTTCTTC. Translated: CASSLAGTSLGNEQFF. The whole variable domain, remainder taken from reference TRBV7-6 and TRBJ2-1, is GAGVSQSPRYKVTKRGQDVALRCDPISGHVSLYWYRQALGQGPEFLTYFNYEAQQDKSGLPNDRFSAERPEGSISTLTIQRTEQRDSAMYRCASSLAGTSLGNEQFFGPGTRLTVL.